This T cell receptor (beta chain) derives from a study of blood T cell repertoires in COVID-19 (dated by TCRdb to about 2020). For the study in its entirety: ImmuneRACE Cohort 3 recovered participants were defined by two consecutive negative NP/OP PCR tests, healthcare professional clearance, or symptom resolution. Samples covering the acute and convalescent phases of COVID-19 were provided by collaborators in the United States, Italy and Spain. The material from the prospective study consisted of cDNA or gDNA derived from T cells, B-cell-depleted T cells, or PBMCs. The dataset comprised deeply sampled blood TCRbeta repertoires from subjects exposed to, actively infected with, or recovered from COVID-19. A freely available public database, intended as a resource for researchers studying the immune response to SARS-CoV-2, is where the repertoires were released. The samples were drawn from two sources: the first 160 participants of the ongoing ImmuneRACE study, and 950 to 1,500 subjects contributed by 6 global collaborators. Nearly every sample came with metadata listing a de-identified subject ID, COVID-19 status, age in years and sex. Where available, HLA class I and class II types were taken from metadata supplied by the sample provider and were not determined by assay-based typing. Findings and caveats that apply to the study as a whole: Clinical and demographic metadata were provided uncurated, with the amount varying by source and participant.

CDR1 MGHDK and CDR2 SYGVNS are derived from the germline V gene. Its CDR3 holds 16 amino acids, cysteine through phenylalanine. Solely the CDR3 DNA is kept, with 48 bases framed from the first base. V is pruned by 2 bases and J by 5 bases, leaving 5 bases of the junction without a gene match. In the prospective study, participants were about 18 to 95 years old, resided in approximately 25 geographic areas of the United States, and were enrolled through a virtual design. Cohort assignment in the prospective study relied on participant-reported clinical history from a screening survey and a study questionnaire. Each participant in the prospective study had whole blood, serum and a nasopharyngeal or oropharyngeal swab collected by mobile phlebotomists. Over an approximately two-month period, participants in the prospective study had the option of providing additional blood draws and questionnaires. Blood samples from the prospective study were shipped frozen or at room temperature prior to DNA extraction.

Details on this clone: Its antigen specificity is not known. It has no much larger one-base neighbor in the sample; base qualities were not kept.

TCRbeta CDR3 regions were amplified from genomic DNA by means of the immunoSEQ Assay, a bias-controlled multiplex PCR. In the source study's methods: The number of nucleated cells in each sample was estimated from the amplification of reference gene primers within the assay. To quantify the absolute abundance of each unique TCRbeta CDR3 rearrangement, sequence reads were collapsed and filtered. For each sample, productive Simpson clonality was calculated as the square root of Simpson's diversity index over productive rearrangements. Not all clones reach the TCRdb copy of this immuneACCESS table, which keeps in-frame sequences only. Checked studies attribute under half of the gap to unresolved V genes and leave the rest unexplained. V and J calls and clone size are given by that table; D and trimming were obtained from the DNA. This sample lists roughly 190,000 clones; 70% to 90% were detected once. The top ten clones comprise around 24% of the sample.

Source material: PBMCs or T cells enriched from blood (not recorded which). This TCR derives from a woman between 35 and 50 years old in a cohort exposed to, infected with or recovered from COVID-19 (not recorded which). The rearranged segments are TRBV25-1 and TRBJ2-1, with 11 central nucleotides matching TRBD2. The nucleotides read TGTGCCAGCAGTGAAGAACTAGCGGGGGTCAACAATGAGCAGTTCTTC. Protein translation: CASSEELAGVNNEQFF.